The next 27 T cell receptor beta chains were all read from a single sample in a study of T cell responses to AZD1222 COVID-19 vaccine. This table comes from immunoSEQ multiplex PCR, and its TCRdb copy is limited to in-frame clones, with some not included. Of some 54,000 clones listed, more than 70% are singletons. This material consisted of peripheral blood, taken on day 0 of AZD1222 vaccination. These receptors were collected from an adult in good health.

The rearrangement uses TRBV19 and TRBJ1-6, with D unresolved. Germline V CDR1 and CDR2: LNHDA, SQIVND (reference sequence). The CDR3 has 15 residues. V was pared by 3 bases and J by 0 bases, with 6 bases between. The CDR3 is CASSIRSSYNSPLHF. DNA of the CDR3: TGTGCCAGTAGTATCCGGAGCTCCTATAATTCACCCCTCCACTTT.

This clone appeared a single time. CDR3 sequence (DNA): TGTGCCAGTTGGCGCGGGAGGGCTGGAGATGAGCAGTTCTTC. It specifies CASWRGRAGDEQFF. The chain joins TRBV2 to TRBJ2-1; 9 bases agree with TRBD2. With 9 bases clipped from V and 8 bases from J, the junction kept 11 bases outside the gene matches. The germline V gene encodes CDR1 SNHLY and CDR2 FYNNEI. CDR3 length: 14 amino acids.

This chain connects TRBV5-1 to TRBJ2-7, with TRBD1 matching 9 bases. Germline trimming cut 3 bases from V and 6 bases from J; bases unmatched to any gene: 10. Germline V gene sequence: CDR1 SGHRS, CDR2 YFSETQ. This CDR3 comprises 15 residues. In DNA, the CDR3 is TGCGCCAGCAGCTCCCCGGGACAGGGAGCGAGCGAGCAGTACTTC. Amino acid sequence: CASSSPGQGASEQYF.

The chain recombines TRBV5-4 with TRBJ1-6; the D gene is possibly TRBD1 (6 bases). Germline V lookup: CDR1 SGHNT, CDR2 YYREEE (reference sequence). The ends were cut back, 5 bases at V and 5 bases at J, with 11 bases in the middle. The CDR3 sequence is 14 residues long. DNA for the CDR3: TGTGCCAGCAGGGGGGCTCGGGATAATTCACCCCTCCACTTT. Amino acid sequence: CASRGARDNSPLHF.

This chain links TRBV5-4 with TRBJ1-6; tentative D call: TRBD1 (6 bases). This CDR3 spans 15 amino acids. The germline gives CDR1 SGHNT, CDR2 YYREEE (reference sequence). The germline V and J ends were trimmed by 4 bases and 7 bases, with 15 bases remaining between them. The CDR3 region has the DNA TGTGCCAGCAGCGGAGGCGACAGGATCAATTCACCCCTCCACTTT. This codes for CASSGGDRINSPLHF.

The rearrangement joins TRBV6-5 to TRBJ1-1; the match to TRBD1 covers 9 bases. The CDR3 loop spans 15 amino acids. The germline CDR1 and CDR2 sequences are MNHEY and SVGAGI. After removal of 6 bases from V and 2 bases from J, the junction contained 7 bases not matched to a gene. The CDR3 sequence is CASRPNRGPNTEAFF. Written as DNA, the CDR3 is TGTGCCAGCAGGCCTAACAGGGGGCCTAACACTGAAGCTTTCTTT.

The rearrangement joins TRBV3-1 (or the pseudogene TRBV3-2) to TRBJ2-3; TRBD2 matches 12 bases. J lost 7 bases, V lost 0 bases, and 11 bases had no gene match. Germline assignment: CDR1 LGHDT and CDR2 YNNKEL (reference sequence). This CDR3 contains 18 residues. The CDR3 DNA reads TGTGCCAGCAGCCAAGAGGGACTAGCGGGTGCGTTAACTAATACGCAGTATTTT. Translation gives CASSQEGLAGALTNTQYF.

This chain links TRBV27 with TRBJ2-7, with 11 bases lining up with TRBD2. V was clipped by 5 bases and J by 1 base; unmatched bases: 16. CDR3 size: 19 residues. The germline V gene encodes CDR1 MNHEY and CDR2 SMNVEV (reference sequence). CDR3 sequence: CASSRKRGLAGGPSYEQYF. CDR3 coding DNA: TGTGCCAGCAGTCGCAAACGGGGGCTAGCGGGAGGTCCTTCCTACGAGCAGTACTTC.

The chain links TRBV5-1 to TRBJ2-1; D remains unclear. The ends were cut back, 6 bases at V and 1 base at J, with 17 bases in the middle. Germline V gives CDR1 SGHRS, CDR2 YFSETQ. The CDR3 spans 16 residues. DNA for the CDR3: TGCGCCAGCACAATCGGAGCGTCTCTATCCTACAATGAGCAGTTCTTC. It is translated as CASTIGASLSYNEQFF.

This chain uses TRBV7-6 with TRBJ1-6; D unresolved. The V and J ends lost 5 bases and 7 bases respectively, with 18 bases between them. The CDR3 loop spans 16 amino acids. CDR1 and CDR2 from the germline V gene are SGHVS and FNYEAQ. The CDR3 is CASSPTAGGRNSPLHF. The DNA of the CDR3 is TGTGCCAGCAGCCCTACAGCAGGCGGTAGGAATTCACCCCTCCACTTT.

J is TRBJ2-5 and V is TRBV6-1; D ambiguous. V lost 1 base to trimming and J lost 5 bases, with 5 bases between them. Germline lookup yields CDR1 MNHNS and CDR2 SASEGT. CDR3 length: 12 residues. CDR3 nucleotides: TGTGCCAGCAGTGAAGTGAGGGAGACCCAGTACTTC. It encodes CASSEVRETQYF.

The rearrangement joins TRBV6-5 to TRBJ2-3, with unresolved D. This CDR3 contains 14 residues. Trimming removed 0 bases at V and 1 base at J, with 5 bases between. The germline gives CDR1 MNHEY, CDR2 SVGAGI. The DNA of the CDR3 is TGTGCCAGCAGTTACTCGGAGCGCACAGATACGCAGTATTTT. It encodes CASSYSERTDTQYF.

The genes are TRBV28 and TRBJ2-7, with 8 nucleotides matching TRBD2. The germline V gene encodes CDR1 MDHEN and CDR2 SYDVKM. This CDR3 has 16 amino acids. With 2 bases clipped from V and 1 base from J, the junction kept 7 bases outside the gene matches. CDR3 coding DNA: TGTGCCAGCAGTTTAACGTCAGCGGGAGAGTCCTACGAGCAGTACTTC. It codes for CASSLTSAGESYEQYF.

V is TRBV3-1 (or the pseudogene TRBV3-2) and J is TRBJ1-1; D gene unclear. Trimming took 4 bases from V and 7 from J, leaving 10 bases between them. The CDR3 has 12 amino acids. Germline assignment: CDR1 LGHDT and CDR2 YNNKEL (reference sequence). CDR3 nucleotide sequence: TGTGCCAGCAGCCTCGCGGGAGGTGAAGCTTTCTTT. It specifies CASSLAGGEAFF.

Only a few counts were recorded for this clone. This sequence joins TRBV19 and TRBJ1-3, with D possibly being TRBD1 (5 bases). Looked up from germline, CDR1 is LNHDA and CDR2 is SQIVND (reference sequence). The CDR3 is 12 amino acids. The germline V and J ends were trimmed by 10 bases and 4 bases, with 11 bases remaining between them. CDR3 sequence (DNA): TGTGCCACCCAGGGATCCGGAAACACCATATATTTT. Protein: CATQGSGNTIYF.

The chain employs TRBV5-1 and TRBJ2-2, with D unresolved. This CDR3 is 15 amino acids long. CDR1 is SGHRS, CDR2 YFSETQ, per germline. V shed 4 bases and J shed 0 bases, with 10 bases lying between them. The DNA for the CDR3 is TGCGCCAGCAGCCTACTCAGACCGAACACCGGGGAGCTGTTTTTT. Translating gives CASSLLRPNTGELFF.

The chain has TRBV5-4 and TRBJ2-2; the D gene is possibly TRBD1 (6 bases). The CDR3 spans 16 residues. Looked up from germline, CDR1 is SGHNT and CDR2 is YYREEE (reference sequence). V dropped 0 bases and J dropped 0 bases, with 9 bases sitting between them. Here the CDR3 reads CASSLGGTTNTGELFF. CDR3 coding DNA: TGTGCCAGCAGCTTGGGTGGGACAACGAACACCGGGGAGCTGTTTTTT.

The rearrangement uses TRBV6-1 and TRBJ1-3; 8 positions match TRBD1. J lost 0 bases, V lost 6 bases, and 4 bases had no gene match. CDR3 length: 15 residues. The germline CDR1 and CDR2 sequences are MNHNS and SASEGT. The CDR3 DNA follows: TGTGCCAGCAGGGACAGGGTTAGCTCTGGAAACACCATATATTTT. Its protein product is CASRDRVSSGNTIYF.

The chain has TRBV28 and TRBJ1-1; TRBD1 is a possible D gene (6 bases). The V and J ends lost 3 bases and 5 bases respectively, with 13 bases between them. The CDR3 length is 14 residues. The germline CDR1 and CDR2 sequences are MDHEN and SYDVKM. The CDR3 loop reads CASSFPRTETEAFF. The CDR3 bases are TGTGCCAGCAGTTTCCCTCGGACAGAGACTGAAGCTTTCTTT.

CDR3 DNA sequence: TGTGCCAGCACCATTGGAGGACTCGGCACTGAAGCTTTCTTT. Translated, it gives CASTIGGLGTEAFF. This chain uses TRBV28 with TRBJ1-1; D is undetermined. This CDR3 comprises 14 residues. CDR1 is MDHEN and CDR2 is SYDVKM in the germline V gene. V lost 7 bases to trimming and J lost 4 bases, with 16 bases between them.

This clone occurred once. The chain uses TRBV28 and TRBJ2-5, with a possible D match to TRBD1 (6 bases). The V end lost 5 bases, the J end lost 5 bases, and 15 bases lay between the germline ends. This CDR3 region has 14 residues. Germline V gene sequence: CDR1 MDHEN, CDR2 SYDVKM. The CDR3: CASSSTGQGETQYF. CDR3 nucleotides: TGTGCCAGCAGTAGCACAGGGCAGGGGGAGACCCAGTACTTC. Supplemented by reference TRBV28 and TRBJ2-5, the full variable domain reads DVKVTQSSRYLVKRTGEKVFLECVQDMDHENMFWYRQDPGLGLRLIYFSYDVKMKEKGDIPEGYSVSREKKERFSLILESASTNQTSMYLCASSSTGQGETQYFGPGTRLLVL.

V and J are TRBV3-1 (or the pseudogene TRBV3-2) and TRBJ1-2, with a possible D match to TRBD1 (6 bases). The CDR3 has 13 amino acids. The V end was cut by 1 base, the J end by 8 bases, with 11 bases between. The germline CDR1 and CDR2 sequences are LGHDT and YNNKEL (reference sequence). CDR3 loop: CASSQAGAEGYTF. CDR3 bases: TGTGCCAGCAGCCAAGCGGGGGCAGAAGGCTACACCTTC.

The chain uses TRBV5-8 and TRBJ1-6; TRBD1 matches at 7 bases. The CDR3 extends over 14 amino acids. CDR1 and CDR2 (germline): SGHTS, YDEGEE. V lost 5 bases, J lost 1 base, and 0 bases stayed unmatched. CDR3 bases: TGTGCCAGCAGGGGACAGTCCTATAATTCACCCCTCCACTTT. Translating it yields CASRGQSYNSPLHF.

V is TRBV5-1 and J is TRBJ2-2; possible D gene TRBD1, 6 bases. The V end was cut by 3 bases, the J end by 3 bases, with 12 bases between. The CDR3 runs 15 residues. Germline CDR1 reads SGHRS; CDR2 reads YFSETQ. The CDR3 bases are TGCGCCAGCAGCTCGGACAGCTTGTACACCGGGGAGCTGTTTTTT. It yields the protein CASSSDSLYTGELFF.

V usage is TRBV2 and J usage is TRBJ1-4, with D perhaps matching TRBD1 (5 bases). The germline gives CDR1 SNHLY, CDR2 FYNNEI. The CDR3 is made up of 15 amino acids. V lost 3 bases to trimming and J lost 7 bases, with 15 bases between them. CDR3 coding DNA: TGTGCCAGCAGTGACCGCCCAGGGATGAGTGAAAAACTGTTTTTT. Translated: CASSDRPGMSEKLFF.

The rearrangement joins TRBV9 to TRBJ2-7; D remains ambiguous. From germline, CDR1 is SGDLS and CDR2 YYNGEE. The germline V and J ends were trimmed by 0 bases and 5 bases, with 12 bases remaining between them. The CDR3 runs 14 residues. The CDR3: CASSVGWSNNEQYF. The CDR3 nucleotides are TGTGCCAGCAGCGTAGGCTGGAGTAATAACGAGCAGTACTTC. Full variable domain (remainder filled in from reference TRBV9 and TRBJ2-7): DSGVTQTPKHLITATGQRVTLRCSPRSGDLSVYWYQQSLDQGLQFLIQYYNGEERAKGNILERFSAQQFPDLHSELNLSSLELGDSALYFCASSVGWSNNEQYFGPGTRLTVT.

This sequence joins TRBV5-1 and TRBJ1-4; D is unclear. Germline assignment: CDR1 SGHRS and CDR2 YFSETQ. CDR3 length equals 14 residues. V was pared by 1 base and J by 5 bases, with 9 bases between. CDR3 DNA: TGCGCCAGCAGCTTGTACGGCAAAAATGAAAAACTGTTTTTT. This gives the protein CASSLYGKNEKLFF.